The 21 T cell receptor beta chains listed next were all sequenced from one sample in a study of cytomegalovirus exposure and HLA in healthy donors. Vbeta (60) and Jbeta (13) primers were used in the PCR. Clones were read by immunoSEQ multiplex PCR, and TCRdb kept only the in-frame ones, dropping some. This sample has 70,000 to 95,000 clones; about 84% occur once, and the top ten carry around 2%. Sequencing used PBMCs. Source of these receptors: a man aged 18 to 29 in good health and CMV-seronegative.

The chain links TRBV7-2 to TRBJ2-5, with D possibly TRBD2 on 6 matching bases. Germline V gene lookup returns CDR1 SGHTA and CDR2 FQGNSA. The CDR3 sequence is 14 residues long. Trimming left V 5 bases short and J 5 bases short, with 15 bases between. The CDR3 is CASSPSGAGETQYF. The CDR3 nucleotides read TGTGCCAGCAGCCCAAGTGGGGCGGGGGAGACCCAGTACTTC.

The chain is built from TRBV30 and TRBJ1-6; 7 bases map to TRBD1. V was pared by 3 bases and J by 6 bases, with 8 bases of the junction left unmatched. Germline CDR1 and CDR2: GTSNPN and SVGIG (reference sequence). The CDR3 has 15 amino acids. CDR3 sequence (DNA): TGTGCCTGGAGAACGGAGGGGGCGCTTAATTCACCCCTCCACTTT. This codes for CAWRTEGALNSPLHF.

The V and J genes are TRBV2 and TRBJ2-2; 9 nucleotides agree with TRBD2. The CDR3 is made up of 15 amino acids. CDR1 and CDR2 from the germline V gene are SNHLY and FYNNEI. The junction had 11 bases not matched to a gene; V was cut back by 11 bases and J by 4 bases. The CDR3 region has the DNA TGTGCCGGGGGATTAGCGGGGGCCGGCACCGGGGAGCTGTTTTTT. Its protein is CAGGLAGAGTGELFF. The full variable domain, its missing parts supplied by reference TRBV2 and TRBJ2-2, is EPEVTQTPSHQVTQMGQEVILRCVPISNHLYFYWYRQILGQKVEFLVSFYNNEISEKSEIFDDQFSVERPDGSNFTLKIRSTKLEDSAMYFCAGGLAGAGTGELFFGEGSRLTVL.

The V gene is TRBV25-1, the J gene TRBJ2-3; a weak D match, TRBD2 (5 bases). Germline loops: CDR1 MGHDK, CDR2 SYGVNS. This CDR3 spans 16 amino acids. V was pared by 4 bases and J by 2 bases, with 16 bases between. The CDR3 region has the DNA TGTGCCAGCAGTGGCCTGGGAGTAACCCCCACAGATACGCAGTATTTT. As protein: CASSGLGVTPTDTQYF.

In the case of this clone: The junction and the germline gene differ at one end; a read error may be behind it. This chain links TRBV29-1 with TRBJ2-6; TRBD1 matches at 7 bases. Germline CDR1 is SQVTM and CDR2 is ANQGSEA. The CDR3 consists of 16 residues. The CDR3 region is CSAADRVEAGADVLTF. The DNA for the CDR3 is TGCAGCGCGGCCGACAGGGTAGAGGCTGGGGCCGACGTCCTGACTTTC.

The chain joins TRBV9 to TRBJ2-5, with 8 bases matching TRBD2. The germline V gene has CDR1 SGDLS and CDR2 YYNGEE. With 3 bases clipped from V and 4 bases from J, the junction kept 5 bases outside the gene matches. This CDR3 has 14 residues. The CDR3 DNA is TGTGCCAGCAGCGGGGGACTAGGAGGAGAGACCCAGTACTTC. This translates into CASSGGLGGETQYF.

CDR3 sequence (DNA): TGTGCCACCAGCAGATCGGGACAGGTGAACACTGAAGCTTTCTTT. Amino acid sequence: CATSRSGQVNTEAFF. The chain carries TRBV15 and TRBJ1-1, with 8 bases matching TRBD1. Germline values: CDR1 LNHNV, CDR2 YYDKDF (reference sequence). The CDR3 consists of 15 residues. J was trimmed by 0 bases and V by 2 bases; bases with no gene match: 2. The whole variable domain, remainder taken from reference TRBV15 and TRBJ1-1, is DAMVIQNPRYQVTQFGKPVTLSCSQTLNHNVMYWYQQKSSQAPKLLFHYYDKDFNNEADTPDNFQSRRPNTSFCFLDIRSPGLGDTAMYLCATSRSGQVNTEAFFGQGTRLTVV.

This clone has more than one count but fewer than ten. The genes are TRBV11-3 and TRBJ2-1; D unresolved. V was trimmed by 1 base and J by 6 bases, leaving 7 bases between them. Germline V gene lookup returns CDR1 SGHNT and CDR2 YENEEA. The CDR3 is 13 amino acids. DNA for the CDR3: TGTGCCAGCAGCTTAGGGCCTAGCAATGAGCAGTTCTTC. Residues: CASSLGPSNEQFF.

This chain connects TRBV7-9 to TRBJ2-2; maybe TRBD1 (5 bases). Deletions cut 5 bases from V and 2 bases from J, with 9 bases between. Germline values: CDR1 SEHNR, CDR2 FQNEAQ (reference sequence). This CDR3 is built from 14 residues. CDR3 coding DNA: TGTGCCAGCAGCCCGGACACAAACACCGGGGAGCTGTTTTTT. Translated: CASSPDTNTGELFF.

As DNA, the CDR3 is TGTGCCAGCTCACCACCGGGACAGGGTGGCTACACCTTC. This gives the protein CASSPPGQGGYTF. The chain links TRBV18 to TRBJ1-2; 9 bases map to TRBD1. In germline, CDR1 is KGHSH, CDR2 LQKENI. With 0 bases clipped from V and 7 bases from J, the junction kept 0 bases outside the gene matches. CDR3 size: 13 residues.

The genes are TRBV5-4 and TRBJ2-6; D not certain. V lost 0 bases and J 0 bases, leaving 7 bases between the germline ends. Per the germline V gene, CDR1 is SGHNT and CDR2 is YYREEE (reference sequence). The CDR3 runs 16 residues. CDR3 protein: CASSLGSSSGANVLTF. The DNA of the CDR3 is TGTGCCAGCAGCTTGGGCTCTAGCTCTGGGGCCAACGTCCTGACTTTC.

This clone was counted only a few times. The V and J genes are TRBV2 and TRBJ1-1; TRBD1 might be the D (6 bases). The ends were cut back, 4 bases at V and 1 base at J, with 7 bases in the middle. The CDR3 is 13 amino acids. Germline CDR1 reads SNHLY; CDR2 reads FYNNEI. The CDR3 loop reads CASSVQGNTEAFF. The CDR3, as DNA: TGTGCCAGCAGTGTACAGGGGAACACTGAAGCTTTCTTT. The full variable domain, with the rest looked up from reference TRBV2 and TRBJ1-1, is EPEVTQTPSHQVTQMGQEVILRCVPISNHLYFYWYRQILGQKVEFLVSFYNNEISEKSEIFDDQFSVERPDGSNFTLKIRSTKLEDSAMYFCASSVQGNTEAFFGQGTRLTVV.

The V and J genes are TRBV5-1 and TRBJ2-1; no clear D gene. CDR3 length: 13 residues. Germline values: CDR1 SGHRS, CDR2 YFSETQ. Trimming pared 0 bases from V and 4 bases from J, leaving 5 bases between. The CDR3 coding sequence is TGCGCCAGCAGCTTGGGTCAGTACAATGAGCAGTTCTTC. Protein sequence: CASSLGQYNEQFF.

The CDR3, as DNA: TGCGCCAGCAGCCACCCGGACAGGGAATCCTACGAGCAGTACTTC. Its translation is CASSHPDRESYEQYF. V and J are TRBV4-1 and TRBJ2-7; 8 bases match TRBD1. Germline V gives CDR1 MGHRA, CDR2 YSYEKL. This CDR3 contains 15 residues. The trim removed 3 bases at V and 1 base at J, leaving 5 bases unmatched.

V and J are TRBV19 and TRBJ2-2; 7 bases match TRBD2. Germline CDR1 is LNHDA and CDR2 is SQIVND (reference sequence). This CDR3 contains 20 residues. V dropped 3 bases and J dropped 3; count of bases not matched to a gene: 19. CDR3 protein: CASSIGSGKWGFWDTGELFF. As DNA, the CDR3 is TGTGCCAGTAGTATCGGAAGCGGGAAGTGGGGTTTTTGGGACACCGGGGAGCTGTTTTTT.

This clone is termed medium-sized (0.01 to 0.1%). This chain links TRBV7-9 with TRBJ1-6; D unclear. The V end lost 1 base, the J end lost 10 bases, and 14 bases lay between the germline ends. The CDR3 loop spans 15 amino acids. Germline V gene sequence: CDR1 SEHNR, CDR2 FQNEAQ (reference sequence). In DNA form, the CDR3 reads TGTGCCAGCAGCTTAGTTTTGGACTCGATATCACCCCTCCACTTT. It codes for CASSLVLDSISPLHF.

The chain employs TRBV5-1 and TRBJ2-3; 11 bases align to TRBD1. Germline V lookup: CDR1 SGHRS, CDR2 YFSETQ. The length of the CDR3 is 15 residues. V lost 4 bases and J lost 0; bases outside the gene matches: 1. The CDR3 loop reads CASSRDRGSTDTQYF. In DNA form, the CDR3 reads TGCGCCAGCAGCCGGGACAGGGGGAGCACAGATACGCAGTATTTT.

In this sample, this clone turned up once. This rearrangement joins TRBV4-1 to TRBJ2-2; the D gene is possibly TRBD1 (6 bases). The CDR3 is made up of 15 amino acids. The ends were cut back, 4 bases at V and 1 base at J, with 10 bases in the middle. CDR1 is MGHRA and CDR2 is YSYEKL in the germline V gene. The CDR3, as DNA: TGCGCCAGCAGCCCACGAGGGGGGAACACCGGGGAGCTGTTTTTT. It codes for CASSPRGGNTGELFF.

The chain links TRBV6-5 to TRBJ2-7; the D gene is possibly TRBD2 (6 bases). V was pared by 1 base and J by 0 bases, with 10 bases between. The CDR3 runs 15 residues. From germline, CDR1 is MNHEY and CDR2 SVGAGI. The CDR3 reads CASSYWEDSSYEQYF. CDR3 nucleotide sequence: TGTGCCAGCAGTTACTGGGAGGATAGCTCCTACGAGCAGTACTTC.

The chain couples TRBV5-6 to TRBJ1-2; TRBD1 agrees at 7 bases. The germline V gene encodes CDR1 SGHDT and CDR2 YYEEEE. After removal of 4 bases from V and 4 bases from J, the junction contained 10 bases not matched to a gene. The CDR3 is 15 residues long. CDR3 sequence: CASSPITGVSYGYTF. The DNA for the CDR3 is TGTGCCAGCAGCCCAATCACAGGGGTGAGCTATGGCTACACCTTC. Full variable domain (missing parts from reference TRBV5-6 and TRBJ1-2): DAGVTQSPTHLIKTRGQQVTLRCSPKSGHDTVSWYQQALGQGPQFIFQYYEEEERQRGNFPDRFSGHQFPNYSSELNVNALLLGDSALYLCASSPITGVSYGYTFGSGTRLTVV.

This chain uses TRBV29-1 with TRBJ2-3; 10 bases match TRBD1. CDR1 is SQVTM and CDR2 is ANQGSEA in the germline V gene. The CDR3 has 15 residues. Here the CDR3 DNA reads TGCAGTGGTCGACGACCGGGACAGGGGCCGGATACGCAGTATTTT. It encodes CSGRRPGQGPDTQYF.